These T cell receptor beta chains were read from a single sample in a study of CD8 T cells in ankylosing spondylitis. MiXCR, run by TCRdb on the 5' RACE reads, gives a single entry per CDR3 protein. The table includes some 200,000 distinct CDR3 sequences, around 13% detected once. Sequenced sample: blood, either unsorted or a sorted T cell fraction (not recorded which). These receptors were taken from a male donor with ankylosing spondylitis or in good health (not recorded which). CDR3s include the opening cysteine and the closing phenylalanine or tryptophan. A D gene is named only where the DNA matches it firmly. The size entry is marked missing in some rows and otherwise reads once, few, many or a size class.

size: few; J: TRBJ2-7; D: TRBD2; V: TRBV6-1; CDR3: CASRGLAGGTYEQYF; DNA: TGTGCCAGCAGAGGACTAGCGGGGGGGACCTACGAGCAGTACTTC
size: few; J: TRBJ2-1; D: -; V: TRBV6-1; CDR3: CASLQGGNEQFF; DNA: TGTGCCAGCTTGCAGGGCGGCAATGAGCAGTTCTTC
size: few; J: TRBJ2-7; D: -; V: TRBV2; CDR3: CASSDLAESYEQYF; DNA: TGTGCCAGCAGTGATCTAGCTGAATCATACGAGCAGTACTTC
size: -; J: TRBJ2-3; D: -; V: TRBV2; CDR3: CASSGTGIDETDTQYF; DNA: TGTGCCAGCAGTGGAACAGGGATAGACGAGACGGATACGCAGTATTTT
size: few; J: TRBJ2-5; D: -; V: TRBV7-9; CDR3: CASSKGHQETQYF; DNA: TGTGCCAGCAGCAAAGGGCACCAAGAGACCCAGTACTTC
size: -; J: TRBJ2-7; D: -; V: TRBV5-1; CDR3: CASSLVEGSYTFSYEQYF; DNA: TGCGCCAGCAGCTTGGTGGAAGGGTCCTATACTTTCTCCTACGAGCAGTACTTC
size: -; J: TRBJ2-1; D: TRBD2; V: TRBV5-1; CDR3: CASSLGEGYNEQFF; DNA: TGCGCCAGCAGCTTGGGGGAGGGATACAATGAGCAGTTCTTC
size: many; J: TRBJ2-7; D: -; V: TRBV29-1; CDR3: CSVEARESSYEQYF; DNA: TGCAGCGTTGAAGCCAGGGAGAGCTCCTACGAGCAGTACTTC
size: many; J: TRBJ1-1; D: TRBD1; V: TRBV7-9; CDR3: CASSLVGTGEGAFF; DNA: TGTGCCAGCAGCTTAGTTGGGACAGGGGAAGGTGCTTTCTTT
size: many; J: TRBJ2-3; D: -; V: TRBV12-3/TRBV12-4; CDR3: CASSFAADTQYF; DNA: TGTGCCAGCAGTTTTGCGGCAGATACGCAGTATTTT
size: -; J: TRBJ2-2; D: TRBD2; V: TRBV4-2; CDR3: CASSARYTSGGPANTGELFF; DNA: TGTGCCAGCAGCGCACGGTATACTAGCGGGGGCCCCGCGAACACCGGGGAGCTGTTTTTT
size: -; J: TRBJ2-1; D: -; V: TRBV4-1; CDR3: CASSGLTPSYNEQFF; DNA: TGCGCCAGCAGCGGGCTAACCCCCTCCTACAATGAGCAGTTCTTC
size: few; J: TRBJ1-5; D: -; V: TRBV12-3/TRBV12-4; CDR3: CASSETGYNQPQHF; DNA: TGTGCCAGCAGTGAGACAGGATACAATCAGCCCCAGCATTTT
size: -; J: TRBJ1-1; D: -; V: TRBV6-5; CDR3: CASSYSMMNTEAFF; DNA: TGTGCCAGCAGTTACTCGATGATGAACACTGAAGCTTTCTTT
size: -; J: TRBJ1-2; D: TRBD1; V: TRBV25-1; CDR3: CASSTGGDGYTF; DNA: TGTGCCAGCAGCACAGGGGGCGATGGCTACACCTTC
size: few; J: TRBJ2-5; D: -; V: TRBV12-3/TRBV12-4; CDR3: CASSGWDGETQYF; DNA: TGTGCCAGCAGTGGGTGGGACGGAGAGACCCAGTACTTC
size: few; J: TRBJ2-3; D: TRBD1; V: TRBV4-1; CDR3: CASSQEGGTGGSDTQYF; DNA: TGCGCCAGCAGCCAAGAGGGGGGGACAGGGGGGTCGGATACGCAGTATTTT
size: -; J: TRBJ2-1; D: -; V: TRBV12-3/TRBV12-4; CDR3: CASSPRETEQFF; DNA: TGTGCCAGCAGCCCTAGGGAGACCGAGCAGTTCTTC
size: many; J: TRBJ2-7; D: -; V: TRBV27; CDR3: CASSLYAGVPYEQYF; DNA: TGTGCCAGCAGTTTATACGCAGGGGTACCCTACGAGCAGTACTTC
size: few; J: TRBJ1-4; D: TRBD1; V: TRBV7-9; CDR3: CASSSPDREVEKLFF; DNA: TGTGCCAGCAGCTCGCCGGACAGGGAGGTAGAAAAACTGTTTTTT
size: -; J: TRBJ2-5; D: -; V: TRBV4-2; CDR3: CASSLKGRTGQETQYF; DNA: TGTGCCAGCAGCCTCAAAGGACGGACGGGGCAAGAGACCCAGTACTTC
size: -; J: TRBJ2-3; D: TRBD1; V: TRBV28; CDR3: CASSFEAGGATDTQYF; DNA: TGTGCCAGCAGTTTTGAGGCAGGGGGCGCGACAGATACGCAGTATTTT
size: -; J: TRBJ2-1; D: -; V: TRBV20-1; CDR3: CSARVTGDYNEQFF; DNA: TGCAGTGCTAGAGTAACGGGGGACTACAATGAGCAGTTCTTC
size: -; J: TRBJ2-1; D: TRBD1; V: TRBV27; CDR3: CASSLRHRRDSYNEQFF; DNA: TGTGCCAGCAGTTTAAGGCACCGCCGGGACAGCTACAATGAGCAGTTCTTC
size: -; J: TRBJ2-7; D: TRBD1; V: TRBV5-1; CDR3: CASSSQGTGLHEQYF; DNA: TGCGCCAGCAGTTCCCAGGGGACAGGGTTACACGAGCAGTACTTC
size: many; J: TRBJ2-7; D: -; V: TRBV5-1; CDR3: CASSSTGYEQYF; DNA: TGCGCCAGCAGCTCAACAGGGTACGAGCAGTACTTC
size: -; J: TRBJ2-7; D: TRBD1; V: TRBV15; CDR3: CATSRGSGQGYEQYF; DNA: TGTGCCACCAGCAGAGGGTCGGGACAGGGCTACGAGCAGTACTTC
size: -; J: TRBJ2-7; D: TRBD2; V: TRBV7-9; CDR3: CASSVGTSGSSPYEQYF; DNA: TGTGCCAGCAGCGTCGGGACTAGCGGGAGTAGCCCCTACGAGCAGTACTTC
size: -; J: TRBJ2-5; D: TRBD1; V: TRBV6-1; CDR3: CASTPHRGHQETQYF; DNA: TGTGCCAGCACCCCCCACAGGGGACATCAAGAGACCCAGTACTTC
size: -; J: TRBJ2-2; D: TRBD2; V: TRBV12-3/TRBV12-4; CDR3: CASSPGREFNTGELFF; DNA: TGTGCCAGCAGTCCCGGGCGGGAGTTCAACACCGGGGAGCTGTTTTTT
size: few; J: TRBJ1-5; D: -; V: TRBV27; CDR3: CASSSSGGNQPQHF; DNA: TGTGCCAGCTCCAGTTCCGGGGGCAATCAGCCCCAGCATTTT
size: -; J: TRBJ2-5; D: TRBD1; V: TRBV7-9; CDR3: CASSPEGQGGEETQYF; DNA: TGTGCCAGCAGCCCCGAGGGACAGGGGGGGGAAGAGACCCAGTACTTC
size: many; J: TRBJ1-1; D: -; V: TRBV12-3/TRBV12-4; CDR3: CASSFWGTEAFF; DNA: TGTGCCAGCAGTTTCTGGGGCACTGAAGCTTTCTTT
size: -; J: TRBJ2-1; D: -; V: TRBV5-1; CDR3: CASSLTGLGNEQFF; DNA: TGCGCCAGCAGCTTGACAGGGCTTGGCAATGAGCAGTTCTTC
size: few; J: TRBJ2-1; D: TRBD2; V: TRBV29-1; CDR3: CSAPTVETSQTYNEQFF; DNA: TGCAGCGCCCCTACGGTGGAGACTAGCCAGACCTACAATGAGCAGTTCTTC
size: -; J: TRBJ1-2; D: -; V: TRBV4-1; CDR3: CASSAPGDYGYTF; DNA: TGCGCCAGCAGCGCCCCAGGGGACTATGGCTACACCTTC
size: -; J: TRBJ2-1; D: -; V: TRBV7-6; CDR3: CASSLAQPNEQFF; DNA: TGTGCCAGCAGCTTAGCACAGCCCAATGAGCAGTTCTTC
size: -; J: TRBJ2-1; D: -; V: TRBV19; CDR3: CATQPDGSSYNEQFF; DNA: TGTGCCACTCAACCGGACGGGAGCTCCTACAATGAGCAGTTCTTC
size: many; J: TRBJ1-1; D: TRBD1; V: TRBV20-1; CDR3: CSAARQGGEAFF; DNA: TGCAGTGCTGCTAGACAGGGGGGAGAAGCTTTCTTT
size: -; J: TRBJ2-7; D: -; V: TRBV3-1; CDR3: CASSQVYQGFFFYEQYF; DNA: TGTGCCAGCAGCCAAGTGTATCAGGGGTTTTTTTTCTACGAGCAGTACTTC
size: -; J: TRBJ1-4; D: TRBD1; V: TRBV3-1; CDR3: CASSQDDDRVWEKLFF; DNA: TGTGCCAGCAGCCAAGACGATGACAGGGTGTGGGAAAAACTGTTTTTT
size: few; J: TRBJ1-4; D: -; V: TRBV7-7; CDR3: CASSLSDSLNEKLFF; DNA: TGTGCCAGCAGCTTAAGTGACAGCCTTAATGAAAAACTGTTTTTT
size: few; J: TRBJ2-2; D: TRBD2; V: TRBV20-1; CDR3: CSARVQGLEGGELFF; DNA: TGCAGTGCTAGAGTACAAGGACTAGAGGGCGGGGAGCTGTTTTTT
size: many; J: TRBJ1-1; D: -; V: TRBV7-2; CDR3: CASSVTTEAFF; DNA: TGTGCCAGCAGCGTTACAACTGAAGCTTTCTTT
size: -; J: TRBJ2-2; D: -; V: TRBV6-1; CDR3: CASTGQITGELFF; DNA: TGTGCCAGCACCGGACAGATCACCGGGGAGCTGTTTTTT
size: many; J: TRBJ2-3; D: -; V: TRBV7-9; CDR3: CASSLATDTQYF; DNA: TGTGCCAGCAGCTTAGCCACAGATACGCAGTATTTT
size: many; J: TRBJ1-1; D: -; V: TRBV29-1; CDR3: CSVDLENTEAFF; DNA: TGCAGCGTTGATCTGGAGAACACTGAAGCTTTCTTT
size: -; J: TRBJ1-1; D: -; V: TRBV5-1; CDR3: CASSPGPYEAFF; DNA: TGCGCCAGCAGTCCCGGGCCGTATGAAGCTTTCTTT
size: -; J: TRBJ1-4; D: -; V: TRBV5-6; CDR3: CASSLAGYNEKLFF; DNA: TGTGCCAGCAGCTTGGCCGGATATAATGAAAAACTGTTTTTT